This TCR beta chain stems from a study of siplizumab effects on memory and regulatory T cells. Per the germline V gene, CDR1 is MNHEY and CDR2 is SVGAGI. The CDR3 loop spans 15 amino acids. Trimming removed 5 bases from V and 8 bases from J; junction bases left unmatched: 8. Assay: immunoSEQ multiplex PCR; the TCRdb copy retains only in-frame clones and omits some. The sample consists of approximately 120,000 clones, around 92% of them appearing once. Turning to this clone: The antigen is undetermined.

Points from the study as a whole: Most proliferating CD4+ or CD8+ clones, roughly 75-96%, had no naive or memory assignment.

V and J are TRBV6-5 and TRBJ1-4; the match to TRBD1 covers 10 bases. The receptor's source is a human donor in good health. Sample: Tregs sorted from blood. The CDR3 is CASSTTGGFYEKLFF. In DNA form, the CDR3 reads TGTGCCAGCAGTACGACAGGGGGCTTTTACGAAAAACTGTTTTTT.